The rows below give T cell receptor beta chains drawn from one sample of a study of OX40 agonist ivuxolimab in advanced cancers. Sequencing used immunoSEQ multiplex PCR; TCRdb keeps in-frame clones, though not all of them. Here the sample spans about 73,000 clones, roughly 80% being singletons. The input for sequencing was CD4+ or CD8+ T cells sorted from blood, taken in a trial of the OX40 agonist ivuxolimab. The source is an adult with an advanced solid tumor such as melanoma, head and neck, liver or kidney cancer. Each CDR3 is given with its conserved first and last residue. A D gene is named only where the DNA matches it firmly. The size field is filled for only some rows; it gives once, few, many or a size class.

J | D | size | V | DNA | CDR3
TRBJ2-1 | TRBD1 | once | TRBV6-5 | TGTGCCAGCAGTTACGGACAGGGGGCTTTTGAGCAGTTCTTC | CASSYGQGAFEQFF
TRBJ2-7 | NA | NA | TRBV7-2 | TGTGCCAGCAGCTTGATCTGGTACGAGCAGTACTTC | CASSLIWYEQYF
TRBJ1-1 | NA | once | TRBV11-1 | TGTGCCAGCAGCTTAGAAAGAGGGGCGGGCGAAGCTTTCTTT | CASSLERGAGEAFF
TRBJ1-1 | NA | NA | TRBV11-3 | TGTGCCAGCACCTCCAGGAAAGGCACTGAAGCTTTCTTT | CASTSRKGTEAFF
TRBJ2-7 | NA | NA | TRBV6-5 | TGTGCCAGCAGTACGGGGGAGTCAACCTACGAGCAGTACTTC | CASSTGESTYEQYF
TRBJ2-3 | NA | NA | TRBV20-1 | TGCAGTGCTTTACCAGCCGATACGCAGTATTTT | CSALPADTQYF
TRBJ1-2 | NA | NA | TRBV13 | TGTGCCAGCAGCCTCTCCCCCTTTGGAGACTTCTTTTATGGCTACACCTTC | CASSLSPFGDFFYGYTF
TRBJ1-1 | NA | NA | TRBV25-1 | TGTGCCAGCAGGGGGCTGGGGGGCACTGAAGCTTTCTTT | CASRGLGGTEAFF
TRBJ2-1 | TRBD2 | once | TRBV11-3 | TGTGCCAGCAGCCGAATCTTTAGCGGGAGGCCGGGGGATGAGCAGTTCTTC | CASSRIFSGRPGDEQFF
TRBJ2-3 | TRBD2 | NA | TRBV7-2 | TGTGCCAGCAGCCAAGAGCGGGGGGGCCGTACAGATACGCAGTATTTT | CASSQERGGRTDTQYF
TRBJ2-7 | NA | NA | TRBV19 | TGTGCCAGTAGTATAAACGAAGGGGGGACCTACGAGCAGTACTTC | CASSINEGGTYEQYF
TRBJ2-7 | TRBD2 | NA | TRBV7-2 | TGTGCCAGCAGCTTAGTAGTCCGGGCTAGCGGGAGCTACGAGCAGTACTTC | CASSLVVRASGSYEQYF
TRBJ2-1 | TRBD1 | once | TRBV29-1 | TGCAGCGTTGGGACAGGGTTGGTTAATGAGCAGTTCTTC | CSVGTGLVNEQFF
TRBJ2-3 | TRBD2 | NA | TRBV19 | TGTGCCAGTATGGGGGGGTTGGCGGGAGGGCCCGGAGATACGCAGTATTTT | CASMGGLAGGPGDTQYF
TRBJ1-2 | NA | NA | TRBV6-6 | TGTGCCAGCAGTTCCATTCAGAGCTTCTATGGCTACACCTTC | CASSSIQSFYGYTF
TRBJ2-2 | TRBD1 | NA | TRBV11-2 | TGTGCCAGCAGCTGGGACAGTGTCACCGGGGAGCTGTTTTTT | CASSWDSVTGELFF
TRBJ1-2 | TRBD1 | NA | TRBV11-3 | TGTGCCAGCAGCATCGGGACAGTTTTTTATGGCTACACCTTC | CASSIGTVFYGYTF
TRBJ2-1 | NA | NA | TRBV7-3 | TGTGCCAGCAGCTCCGGGACCCATGAGCAGTTCTTC | CASSSGTHEQFF
TRBJ1-2 | NA | NA | TRBV30 | TGTGCCTGGAGTGAGGGGCTTAACTATGGCTACACCTTC | CAWSEGLNYGYTF
TRBJ1-1 | NA | NA | TRBV5-8 | TGTGCCAGCAGCCGAAGGCTGCAATCGAACACTGAAGCTTTCTTT | CASSRRLQSNTEAFF
TRBJ2-3 | TRBD1 | NA | TRBV9 | TGTGCCAGCAGCGTGGACAGGGTTTATTCAGATACGCAGTATTTT | CASSVDRVYSDTQYF
TRBJ2-2 | NA | NA | TRBV9 | TGTGCCAGCAGCGTAGGTTTAGCGAACACCGGGGAGCTGTTTTTT | CASSVGLANTGELFF
TRBJ2-3 | TRBD2 | NA | TRBV5-4 | TGTGCCAGCAGCGAGGGCGGGAGGACCAGCACAGATACGCAGTATTTT | CASSEGGRTSTDTQYF
TRBJ1-4 | NA | once | TRBV18 | TGTGCCAGCTCACCATGGTTATCCACAACTAATGAAAAACTGTTTTTT | CASSPWLSTTNEKLFF
TRBJ1-1 | TRBD1 | NA | TRBV11-2 | TGTGCCAGCAGCTTACTATACAGGGGCCGCTTATCTGAAGCTTTCTTT | CASSLLYRGRLSEAFF
TRBJ2-4 | TRBD1 | NA | TRBV7-8 | TGTGCCAGCAGCCTTGGACAGGGGGAGGCCAAAAACATTCAGTACTTC | CASSLGQGEAKNIQYF
TRBJ1-2 | TRBD1 | NA | TRBV19 | TGTGCCAGTTCCGGACAGGGAGCTAACTATGGCTACACCTTC | CASSGQGANYGYTF
TRBJ1-5 | TRBD1 | few | TRBV19 | TGTGCCAGTAGGAACACAGGGGGGAACAATCAGCCCCAGCATTTT | CASRNTGGNNQPQHF
TRBJ2-3 | TRBD2 | few | TRBV19 | TGTGCCAGTAGTATAGATCTAGCGCGGGGGGGCCTCACAGATACGCAGTATTTT | CASSIDLARGGLTDTQYF
TRBJ1-2 | NA | NA | TRBV7-9 | TGTGCCAGCAGCCCACCCGGGGGGGGCTACACCTTC | CASSPPGGGYTF
TRBJ1-2 | NA | NA | TRBV6-6 | TGTGCCAGCAGTCATACCCAGACAACAGGGATCTATGGCTACACCTTC | CASSHTQTTGIYGYTF
TRBJ2-7 | NA | few | TRBV18 | TGTGCCAGCTCACCTTCGCGCTACGAGCAGTACTTC | CASSPSRYEQYF
TRBJ2-7 | NA | NA | TRBV9 | TGTGCCAGCAGCCTCTTTTGGACAAGGAGGTCCTACGAGCAGTACTTC | CASSLFWTRRSYEQYF
TRBJ2-1 | NA | NA | TRBV4-3 | TGCGCCAGCTCATTTCGGGCCAATGAGCAGTTCTTC | CASSFRANEQFF
TRBJ1-1 | NA | NA | TRBV14 | TGTGCCAGCAGCCGCCTTTACAACACTGAAGCTTTCTTT | CASSRLYNTEAFF
TRBJ1-1 | NA | NA | TRBV7-9 | TGTGCCAGCAGCTTTTACAGGGACTTCTTAGGCACTGAAGCTTTCTTT | CASSFYRDFLGTEAFF
TRBJ1-2 | TRBD1 | NA | TRBV2 | TGTGCCAGCAGCCAGGGGGGGATCTATGGCTACACCTTC | CASSQGGIYGYTF
TRBJ1-1 | TRBD1 | NA | TRBV7-6 | TGTGCCAGCAGCGGGAGGACAGGACCGAACACTGAAGCTTTCTTT | CASSGRTGPNTEAFF
TRBJ1-6 | TRBD1 | few | TRBV7-3 | TGTGCCAGCAGCTTAAAGGGACAGGGAGCGACGTTCCTCCACTTT | CASSLKGQGATFLHF
TRBJ1-4 | NA | NA | TRBV9 | TGTGCCAGCAGCGTAGGTCTCCAGGGGCACGTGTATGAAAAACTGTTTTTT | CASSVGLQGHVYEKLFF
TRBJ2-5 | NA | NA | TRBV7-2 | TGTGCCAGCAGCCACGCTGGTGTCAGACTGTACCAAGAGACCCAGTACTTC | CASSHAGVRLYQETQYF
TRBJ2-3 | TRBD1 | NA | TRBV6-4 | TGTGCCAGCATTGGGACAGGGGCGGGTACAGATACGCAGTATTTT | CASIGTGAGTDTQYF
TRBJ1-4 | NA | NA | TRBV11-3 | TGTGCCAGCAGCTTAGGGGGAAGCTACGAAAAACTGTTTTTT | CASSLGGSYEKLFF
TRBJ2-1 | NA | once | TRBV19 | TGTGCCAGTAGGCGGCGTTCGTCCTACAATGAGCAGTTCTTC | CASRRRSSYNEQFF
TRBJ2-7 | NA | NA | TRBV6-1 | TGTGCCAGCAGGCCGGGTTTGAGCTCCTACGAGCAGTACTTC | CASRPGLSSYEQYF
TRBJ1-3 | TRBD1 | NA | TRBV30 | TGTGCCTGGAGTCCTGAGGACAGGGGAGTTTTCGTTAATACTGGAAACACCATATATTTT | CAWSPEDRGVFVNTGNTIYF
TRBJ2-3 | TRBD2 | NA | TRBV4-3 | TGCGCCAGCAGCAGAACCCCCGGGACTAGCGGAGATACGCAGTATTTT | CASSRTPGTSGDTQYF
TRBJ1-2 | NA | once | TRBV7-9 | TGTGCCAGCAGCTTGTGGCATCTGGATGGCTACACCTTC | CASSLWHLDGYTF
TRBJ1-2 | NA | NA | TRBV7-8 | TGTGCCAGCAGCTTACTTACGCTTAGGACAGTGGGCTATGGCTACACCTTC | CASSLLTLRTVGYGYTF
TRBJ2-1 | TRBD1 | once | TRBV6-5 | TGTGTCAGCAGTTACGCCGGGACAGGTTCCTACAATGAGCAGTTCTTC | CVSSYAGTGSYNEQFF
TRBJ1-1 | NA | NA | TRBV5-1 | TGCGCCAGCAGCTTGGAGGTCGGGGGAGGTAGGGCTTTCTTT | CASSLEVGGGRAFF
TRBJ1-5 | NA | NA | TRBV5-6 | TGTGCCAGCAGCTTGGGGGCAAACGGACCCCAGCATTTT | CASSLGANGPQHF